At least ten counts were recorded for the clone carrying this TCR beta chain. Its antigen remains unknown. The entry originates in a study of response to subunit inactivated influenza vaccine. Study findings and constraints: There was a suggestion from the authors that each seasonal influenza vaccination recruits few new T cells.

The CDR3 consists of 19 residues. CDR1 and CDR2 from the germline V gene are DFQATT and SNEGSKA (reference sequence). V dropped 6 bases and J dropped 0; count of bases not matched to a gene: 17. TCRdb reprocessed the RT-PCR reads via MiXCR and lists one record per CDR3 protein. The sample carries about 500,000 distinct CDR3 sequences, 16% recorded once. V usage is TRBV20-1 and J usage is TRBJ2-3, with TRBD2 matching over 11 bases. Sequences were derived from CD4+ T cells sorted from PBMCs, sampled around 25 months after vaccination. This sequence originates from a man between 50 and 69 years old who received an inactivated influenza vaccine. The CDR3 is CSAAPEIAGGLRSTDTQYF. The CDR3 region has the DNA TGCAGTGCAGCACCCGAGATAGCGGGGGGGTTAAGAAGCACAGATACGCAGTATTTT.